The 21 T cell receptor beta chains reported below all come from one sample, sequenced in a study of CD8 T cells in ankylosing spondylitis. No antigen has been identified for these receptors. Overall study results and limits: Ankylosing spondylitis blood appeared to be characterized by a TCR beta motif of 7 to 9 highly homologous variants.

TCRdb processed the 5' RACE reads anew with MiXCR; each CDR3 protein has one entry. Of 800,000 to 900,000 distinct CDR3 sequences in the sample, roughly 10% are singletons; the top ten hold 0.51%. Sequencing was carried out using blood, either unsorted or a sorted T cell fraction (not recorded which). The receptor set was obtained from a male donor with ankylosing spondylitis.

The V gene is TRBV6-5, the J gene TRBJ1-3; the match to TRBD1 covers 9 bases. Germline CDR1 is MNHEY and CDR2 is SVGAGI. The junction had 7 bases not matched to a gene; V was cut back by 5 bases and J by 2 bases. This CDR3 is built from 16 residues. The CDR3 spells CASSPSGQGPGNTIYF. DNA of the CDR3: TGTGCCAGCAGTCCCTCGGGACAGGGACCTGGAAACACCATATATTTT.

This clonotype was found a few times. V is TRBV6-1 and J is TRBJ1-1, with 8 positions matching TRBD1. Losses at the gene ends were 6 bases for V and 5 bases for J; bases not matched to a gene: 11. The germline CDR1 and CDR2 sequences are MNHNS and SASEGT. The CDR3 extends over 15 amino acids. CDR3 residues: CASSPTGGEGTEAFF. The CDR3 DNA reads as TGTGCCAGCAGCCCAACAGGGGGAGAAGGAACTGAAGCTTTCTTT.

The chain has TRBV9 and TRBJ2-7; possibly TRBD1 or TRBD2 for D (5 bases each). The CDR3 length is 15 residues. CDR1 and CDR2 from the germline V gene are SGDLS and YYNGEE. V lost 0 bases to trimming and J lost 4 bases, with 14 bases between them. This chain's CDR3 is CASSVGPGPAYEQYF. In DNA form, the CDR3 reads TGTGCCAGCAGCGTAGGACCGGGACCCGCTTACGAGCAGTACTTC.

This clonotype has at least ten counts. The chain carries TRBV20-1 and TRBJ2-7; 9 nucleotides align to TRBD2. V lost 5 bases and J lost 5; bases outside the gene matches: 13. The CDR3 spans 15 residues. Germline V gene sequence: CDR1 DFQATT, CDR2 SNEGSKA (reference sequence). Here the CDR3 DNA reads TGCAGTGCTTCCCCGACTAGCGGAAAAATCAACGAGCAGTACTTC. Translating gives CSASPTSGKINEQYF.

This clonotype was detected many times. The chain couples TRBV29-1 to TRBJ2-5; D call uncertain. CDR3 length: 12 residues. Trimming took off 4 bases at V and 3 bases at J, with 9 bases between the two ends. Germline CDR1 and CDR2: SQVTM and ANQGSEA. The CDR3 DNA follows: TGCAGCGTTGTGGGGTTGAAAGAGACCCAGTACTTC. It translates to CSVVGLKETQYF. Drawing the rest from reference TRBV29-1 and TRBJ2-5, the complete variable domain is SAVISQKPSRDICQRGTSLTIQCQVDSQVTMMFWYRQQPGQSLTLIATANQGSEATYESGFVIDKFPISRPNLTFSTLTVSNMSPEDSSIYLCSVVGLKETQYFGPGTRLLVL.

This clonotype occurred many times. The gene calls are TRBV10-3 and TRBJ1-3, with TRBD1 as a possible D gene (5 bases). This CDR3 has 14 amino acids. Germline lookup yields CDR1 ENHRY and CDR2 SYGVKD. The V gene lost 4 bases and the J gene lost 0 bases, with 7 bases spanning the gap. The CDR3 sequence is CAISGGASGNTIYF. The CDR3 nucleotides are TGTGCCATCAGTGGAGGGGCCTCTGGAAACACCATATATTTT.

This clonotype was detected ten times or more. The gene calls are TRBV29-1 and TRBJ2-1; D uncertain. The CDR3 runs 13 residues. Germline assignment: CDR1 SQVTM and CDR2 ANQGSEA. V was pared by 0 bases and J by 7 bases, with 10 bases between. This CDR3 reads CSVEDVPRNEQFF. The CDR3, as DNA: TGCAGCGTTGAAGATGTGCCCAGGAATGAGCAGTTCTTC.

The sample holds a few counts of this clonotype. The chain uses TRBV4-3 and TRBJ2-2; D ambiguous. CDR1 LGHNA and CDR2 YSLEER come from the germline V gene. This CDR3 region has 14 residues. V dropped 4 bases and J dropped 0 bases, with 6 bases sitting between them. CDR3 residues: CASSPQSNTGELFF. In DNA, the CDR3 is TGCGCCAGCAGCCCTCAATCGAACACCGGGGAGCTGTTTTTT.

This clonotype was detected many times. The DNA for the CDR3 is TGTGCCACCAGCAGAGAGCAGGCCCTGAGTCTTCGGGGCTACACCTTC. Its translation: CATSREQALSLRGYTF. The gene calls are TRBV15 and TRBJ1-2; no clear D gene. The germline V and J ends were trimmed by 0 bases and 8 bases, with 19 bases remaining between them. CDR1 and CDR2 from the germline V gene are LNHNV and YYDKDF (reference sequence). The CDR3 has 16 amino acids.

This clonotype occurred a few times. V and J are TRBV29-1 and TRBJ1-1; D possibly corresponds to TRBD1 (6 bases). Germline CDR1 reads SQVTM; CDR2 reads ANQGSEA. The V end was cut by 5 bases, the J end by 1 base, with 14 bases between. This CDR3 spans 14 amino acids. The CDR3 spells CSVKGWGPNTEAFF. The DNA for the CDR3 is TGCAGCGTTAAAGGTTGGGGGCCGAACACTGAAGCTTTCTTT.

This clonotype came up a few times. This chain joins TRBV10-3 and TRBJ2-3; TRBD1 or TRBD2 may be the D gene (5 bases each). From germline, CDR1 is ENHRY and CDR2 SYGVKD. V was trimmed by 0 bases and J by 4 bases, leaving 14 bases between them. The CDR3 loop spans 16 amino acids. Written as DNA, the CDR3 is TGTGCCATCAGTGAGTCTAAGCGGCTAGGGGCAGATACGCAGTATTTT. Translating gives CAISESKRLGADTQYF.

The chain joins TRBV11-2 to TRBJ2-3; the D gene is possibly TRBD2 (6 bases). Per the germline V gene, CDR1 is SGHAT and CDR2 is FQNNGV. Trimming took 1 base from V and 3 from J, leaving 11 bases between them. The CDR3 spans 15 residues. CDR3 sequence reads: CASSLGMAGTDTQYF. In DNA, the CDR3 is TGTGCCAGCAGCTTAGGGATGGCGGGAACAGATACGCAGTATTTT.

The rearrangement joins TRBV6-2 or TRBV6-3 to TRBJ2-1; D remains ambiguous. V was shortened by 6 bases and J by 5 bases, with 11 bases between the two germline ends. The CDR3 consists of 13 residues. Per germline, CDR1 MNHEY and CDR2 SVGEGT. The CDR3 is CASRVSGNNEQFF. CDR3 DNA sequence: TGTGCCAGCAGAGTCAGTGGAAACAATGAGCAGTTCTTC.

The rearrangement links TRBV5-1 to TRBJ1-6, with D perhaps TRBD1 (5 bases). V was pared by 0 bases and J by 6 bases, with 13 bases between. The germline V gene has CDR1 SGHRS and CDR2 YFSETQ. This CDR3 comprises 16 residues. The CDR3 sequence: CASSLDRGEANSPLHF. DNA of the CDR3: TGCGCCAGCAGCTTGGACAGAGGGGAGGCTAATTCACCCCTCCACTTT.

This clonotype was counted at least ten times. This CDR3 reads CSAPSGRETQYF. The CDR3 bases are TGCAGTGCTCCTAGCGGTCGAGAGACCCAGTACTTC. The rearrangement links TRBV20-1 to TRBJ2-5; 7 bases are shared with TRBD2. The ends lost 5 bases at V and 4 bases at J; junction bases unmatched: 4. Germline CDR1 DFQATT, CDR2 SNEGSKA (reference sequence). The CDR3 runs 12 residues.

This clonotype was counted between two and nine times. The chain combines TRBV12-3 or TRBV12-4 with TRBJ2-1; maybe TRBD2 (5 bases). V lost 8 bases to trimming and J lost 6 bases, with 17 bases between them. This CDR3 is built from 14 residues. The CDR3 DNA reads as TGTGCCAGCGGTAACACCCCCGGGGTCAATGAGCAGTTCTTC. Protein sequence: CASGNTPGVNEQFF.

CDR3 region: CASSPMGSRSNEQFF. CDR3 coding DNA: TGTGCCAGCTCACCGATGGGGAGCCGGAGTAATGAGCAGTTCTTC. The chain recombines TRBV18 with TRBJ2-1; possibly TRBD2 for D (5 bases). The ends were cut back, 3 bases at V and 7 bases at J, with 16 bases in the middle. Germline CDR1 reads KGHSH; CDR2 reads LQKENI. This CDR3 is built from 15 residues.

The table lists this clonotype with a few counts. The rearrangement joins TRBV20-1 to TRBJ1-2; the D gene is possibly TRBD1 (6 bases). This CDR3 has 13 residues. CDR1 and CDR2 (germline): DFQATT, SNEGSKA (reference sequence). Between the trimmed V and J ends, which lost 6 bases and 2 bases, there was a span of 13 bases. As DNA, the CDR3 is TGCAGTGCCATTCAGGGGCTAAACTATGGCTACACCTTC. It specifies CSAIQGLNYGYTF.

The chain couples TRBV7-2 to TRBJ2-5, with unresolved D. The germline V gene has CDR1 SGHTA and CDR2 FQGNSA. This CDR3 comprises 14 residues. V gave up 1 base and J gave up 2 bases, with 8 bases separating them. CDR3 coding DNA: TGTGCCAGCAGCTTAGTAGTCGCGCAAGAGACCCAGTACTTC. Protein product: CASSLVVAQETQYF.

The V call is TRBV20-1, the J call TRBJ1-4, with D unclear. V lost 2 bases and J lost 3, with 10 bases in between. Germline values: CDR1 DFQATT, CDR2 SNEGSKA (reference sequence). The CDR3 runs to 14 residues. The chain's CDR3 is CSARPRTSNEKLFF. In DNA, the CDR3 is TGCAGTGCTAGACCCAGAACCTCTAATGAAAAACTGTTTTTT.

This clonotype was seen repeatedly, ten times or more. The chain joins TRBV6-5 to TRBJ1-1; D call uncertain. The V end was cut by 0 bases, the J end by 0 bases, with 8 bases between. The CDR3 has 15 residues. Germline CDR1 and CDR2: MNHEY and SVGAGI. The DNA of the CDR3 is TGTGCCAGCAGTTACTCCGGCAACCTGAACACTGAAGCTTTCTTT. Encoded protein: CASSYSGNLNTEAFF.